This T cell receptor beta chain was identified in a study of shared clonotypes between healthy human individuals. Study context: Serving as donors were two women and a few men, whose ages spanned 18 to 49. Each donor's CD4 naive and CD4 memory cells filled three plates apiece, CD8 naive two, and CD8 memory one.

At a deep level, the assay was run. This table comes from immunoSEQ multiplex PCR, and its TCRdb copy is limited to in-frame clones, with some not included. The sample carries more than 1,200,000 clones, approximately 98.5% recorded once. Germline V gene data show CDR1 as GTSNPN and CDR2 as SVGIG (reference sequence). The V gene lost 2 bases and the J gene lost 3 bases, with 23 bases spanning the gap. The CDR3 runs to 17 residues. Everyone who donated was a Caucasian adult who lived in Nashville, Tennessee. Material: naive CD4+ T cells sorted from blood. The sample's subset: CD45RA+ positively selected. The receptor was derived from a man aged 30 to 39 in good health. V gene TRBV30 combines with J gene TRBJ2-7; TRBD2 might be the D (7 bases). As DNA, the CDR3 is TGTGCCTGGAGTCCCCCCCCGACAGGCGGGAGCTACTACGAGCAGTACTTC. Protein: CAWSPPPTGGSYYEQYF.